This T cell receptor beta chain originates from a study of cytomegalovirus exposure and HLA in healthy donors. From germline, CDR1 is SNHLY and CDR2 FYNNEI. The CDR3 runs to 15 residues. V dropped 4 bases and J dropped 3 bases, with 16 bases sitting between them. PCR used 60 Vbeta primers and 13 Jbeta primers. The data were produced by immunoSEQ multiplex PCR, yet TCRdb's version contains in-frame clones alone and is incomplete. The sample shows 150,000 or so clones, over 75% of them seen only once. Findings of the study overall: Many donors shared some public TCRs, even though most TCR sequences were rare.

This clone was counted between two and nine times. Its antigen is still unknown. This sequence was found in a man aged 35 to 55 in good health and CMV-seropositive. The V call is TRBV2, the J call TRBJ2-7; no firm D call. Specimen: PBMCs. The CDR3, as DNA: TGTGCCAGCAGTGCAGAGTACTCCCGACACTACGAGCAGTACTTC. Its protein is CASSAEYSRHYEQYF.